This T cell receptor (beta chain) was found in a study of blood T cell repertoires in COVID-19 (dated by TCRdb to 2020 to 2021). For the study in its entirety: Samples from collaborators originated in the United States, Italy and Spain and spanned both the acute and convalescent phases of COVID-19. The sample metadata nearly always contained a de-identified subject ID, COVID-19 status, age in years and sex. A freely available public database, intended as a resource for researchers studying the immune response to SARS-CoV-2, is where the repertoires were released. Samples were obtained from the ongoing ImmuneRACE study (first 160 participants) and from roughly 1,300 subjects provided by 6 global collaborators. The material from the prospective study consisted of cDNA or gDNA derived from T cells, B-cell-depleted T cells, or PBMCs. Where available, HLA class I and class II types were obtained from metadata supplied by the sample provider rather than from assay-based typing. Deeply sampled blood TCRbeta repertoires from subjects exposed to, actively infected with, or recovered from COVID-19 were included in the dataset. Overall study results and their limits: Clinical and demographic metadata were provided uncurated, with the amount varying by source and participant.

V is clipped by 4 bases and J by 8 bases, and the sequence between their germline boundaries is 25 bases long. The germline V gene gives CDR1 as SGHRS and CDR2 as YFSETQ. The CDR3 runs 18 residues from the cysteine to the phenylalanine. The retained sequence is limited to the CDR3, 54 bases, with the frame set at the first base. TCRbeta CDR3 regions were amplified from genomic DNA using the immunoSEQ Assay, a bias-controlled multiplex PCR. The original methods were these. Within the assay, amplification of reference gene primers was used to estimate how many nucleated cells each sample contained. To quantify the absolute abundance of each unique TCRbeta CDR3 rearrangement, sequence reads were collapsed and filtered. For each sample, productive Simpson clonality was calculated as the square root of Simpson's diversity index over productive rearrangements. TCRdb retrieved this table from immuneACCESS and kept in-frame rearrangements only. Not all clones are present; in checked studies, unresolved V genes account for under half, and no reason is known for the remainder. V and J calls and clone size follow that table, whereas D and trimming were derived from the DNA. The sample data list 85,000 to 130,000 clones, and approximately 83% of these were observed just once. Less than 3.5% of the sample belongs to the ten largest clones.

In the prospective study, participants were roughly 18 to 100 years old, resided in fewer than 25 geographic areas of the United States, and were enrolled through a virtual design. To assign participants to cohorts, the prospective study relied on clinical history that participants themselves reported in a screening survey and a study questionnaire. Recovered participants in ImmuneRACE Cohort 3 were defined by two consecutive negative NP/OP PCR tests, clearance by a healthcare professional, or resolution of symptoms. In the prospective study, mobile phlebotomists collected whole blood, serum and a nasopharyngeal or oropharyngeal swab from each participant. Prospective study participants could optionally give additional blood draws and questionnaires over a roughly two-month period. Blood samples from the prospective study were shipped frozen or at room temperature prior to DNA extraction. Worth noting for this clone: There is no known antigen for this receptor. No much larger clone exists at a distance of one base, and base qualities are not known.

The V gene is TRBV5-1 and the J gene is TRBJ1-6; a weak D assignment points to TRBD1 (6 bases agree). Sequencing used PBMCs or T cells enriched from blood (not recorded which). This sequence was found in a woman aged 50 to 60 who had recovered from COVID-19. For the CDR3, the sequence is CASSQISGGRSLDSPLHF. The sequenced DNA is TGCGCCAGCAGCCAAATATCGGGGGGCCGTAGTCTGGATTCACCCCTCCACTTT.